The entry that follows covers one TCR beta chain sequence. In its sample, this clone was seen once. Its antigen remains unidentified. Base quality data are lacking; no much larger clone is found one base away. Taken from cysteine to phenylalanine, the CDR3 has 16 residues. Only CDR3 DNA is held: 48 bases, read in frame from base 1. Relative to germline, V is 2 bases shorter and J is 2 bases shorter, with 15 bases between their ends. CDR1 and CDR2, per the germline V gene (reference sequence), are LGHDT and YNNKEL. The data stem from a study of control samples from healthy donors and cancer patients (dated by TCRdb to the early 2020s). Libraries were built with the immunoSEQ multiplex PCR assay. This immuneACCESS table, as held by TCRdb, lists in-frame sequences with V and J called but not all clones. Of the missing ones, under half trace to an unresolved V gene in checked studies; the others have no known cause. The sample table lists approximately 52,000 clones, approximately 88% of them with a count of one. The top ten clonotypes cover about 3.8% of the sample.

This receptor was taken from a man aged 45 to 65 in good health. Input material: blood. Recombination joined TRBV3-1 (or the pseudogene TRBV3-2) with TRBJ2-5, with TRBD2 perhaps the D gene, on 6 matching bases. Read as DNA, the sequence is TGTGCCAGCAGCCAATGGGGAAGCGGGTCGCAAGAGACCCAGTACTTC. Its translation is CASSQWGSGSQETQYF.